This TCR beta chain was sequenced for a study of STAT5B mutations in CD4+ large granular lymphocyte leukemia. This clone showed up just a few times. This table comes from immunoSEQ multiplex PCR, and its TCRdb copy is limited to in-frame clones, with some not included. Of around 34,000 clones in the sample, approximately 85% are singletons; the top ten hold less than 1.5%. The sequenced material came from CD4+ T cells from blood buffy coats. The sequence came from a human donor in good health.

CDR3 sequence (DNA): TGTGCCAGCAGCGTACAGATGAACACTGAAGCTTTCTTT. Its protein is CASSVQMNTEAFF. The chain links TRBV9 to TRBJ1-1, with no clear D. This CDR3 is built from 13 residues. CDR1 and CDR2 from the germline V gene are SGDLS and YYNGEE. Trimming removed 1 base from V and 0 bases from J, with 4 bases in between.